The 27 T cell receptor beta chains below were found in one sample sequenced in a study of T cell changes during pregnancy in multiple sclerosis. The data were produced by immunoSEQ multiplex PCR, yet TCRdb's version contains in-frame clones alone and is incomplete. The sample holds roughly 42,000 clones, about 88% seen once. Here the sequenced sample was CD4+ T cells from peripheral blood mononuclear cells, taken in the second trimester of pregnancy. Receptors were obtained from a female donor with multiple sclerosis, enrolled in a pregnancy study.

J is TRBJ2-7 and V is TRBV7-9; possible D gene TRBD1, 5 bases. The CDR3 has 15 amino acids. V lost 3 bases and J lost 4, with 16 bases in between. The germline V gene encodes CDR1 SEHNR and CDR2 FQNEAQ (reference sequence). The CDR3 loop reads CASSLGNWGRYEQYF. CDR3 DNA: TGTGCCAGCAGCTTGGGTAATTGGGGCCGTTACGAGCAGTACTTC.

This sequence joins TRBV28 and TRBJ1-2; D ambiguous. The germline V gene has CDR1 MDHEN and CDR2 SYDVKM. The germline V and J ends were trimmed by 6 bases and 2 bases, with 19 bases remaining between them. There are 16 residues in the CDR3. DNA of the CDR3: TGTGCCAGCAGCCCCGCCGGACTACGGGTCAACTATGGCTACACCTTC. Residues: CASSPAGLRVNYGYTF.

V and J are TRBV5-1 and TRBJ1-3; 7 bases fit TRBD1. CDR3 size: 15 residues. The junction had 9 bases not matched to a gene; V was cut back by 4 bases and J by 5 bases. Germline lookup yields CDR1 SGHRS and CDR2 YFSETQ. CDR3 sequence: CASSPYGTARNTIYF. CDR3 nucleotides: TGCGCCAGCAGCCCTTACGGGACAGCCCGAAACACCATATATTTT.

This sequence joins TRBV9 and TRBJ2-5; TRBD1 might be the D (5 bases). The end of the DNA fits TRBJ2-7 better, so the J call may be wrong. This CDR3 spans 14 amino acids. The germline CDR1 and CDR2 sequences are SGDLS and YYNGEE. The DNA of the CDR3 is TGTGCCAGCAGCGTAGCAGGGATCGGCTACGAGCAGTACTTC. Translating it yields CASSVAGIGYEQYF.

V usage is TRBV11-2 and J usage is TRBJ2-3, with 13 bases that match TRBD2. This CDR3 contains 18 residues. Germline CDR1 reads SGHAT; CDR2 reads FQNNGV. Trimming took 3 bases from V and 6 from J; bases not matched to a gene: 12. DNA of the CDR3: TGTGCCAGCAGCTTCGCAGGGGGCGGACTAGCGGGAGACGATACGCAGTATTTT. The encoded protein is CASSFAGGGLAGDDTQYF.

This clone was seen more than once but under ten times. V usage is TRBV2 and J usage is TRBJ2-6, with 15 bases matching TRBD2. CDR3 length equals 18 residues. CDR1 is SNHLY and CDR2 is FYNNEI in the germline V gene. V lost 11 bases and J lost 2; bases outside the gene matches: 10. In nucleotides, the CDR3 is TGTGCCGGATCAGGACTAGCGGGAGGGCCGGCTGGGGCCAACGTCCTGACTTTC. It translates to CAGSGLAGGPAGANVLTF.

CDR3 amino acids: CASSPQGAGRYNEQFF. In nucleotides, the CDR3 is TGTGCCAGCAGCCCTCAGGGAGCGGGCCGTTACAATGAGCAGTTCTTC. This chain uses TRBV28 with TRBJ2-1, with a tentative D call TRBD2 (6 bases). The CDR3 is 16 amino acids. Deletions cut 6 bases from V and 4 bases from J, with 19 bases between. Germline loops: CDR1 MDHEN, CDR2 SYDVKM.

V and J are TRBV7-2 and TRBJ2-7; D perhaps matches TRBD2 (7 bases). The CDR3 runs to 17 residues. Germline V gene data show CDR1 as SGHTA and CDR2 as FQGNSA. Trimming took 4 bases from V and 2 from J, leaving 21 bases between them. CDR3 coding DNA: TGTGCCAGCAGCTCAAGTGGGGGGGCTAGCGGTGCCTACGAGCAGTACTTC. Translating gives CASSSSGGASGAYEQYF.

The V gene is TRBV2, the J gene TRBJ2-1; 7 positions agree with TRBD1. Germline V gene lookup returns CDR1 SNHLY and CDR2 FYNNEI. This CDR3 comprises 14 residues. V was clipped by 8 bases and J by 6 bases; unmatched bases: 10. Here the CDR3 DNA reads TGTGCCAGCGGTAGGGGGACAGTGTCCAATGAGCAGTTCTTC. This sequence encodes CASGRGTVSNEQFF. The whole variable domain, remainder taken from reference TRBV2 and TRBJ2-1, is EPEVTQTPSHQVTQMGQEVILRCVPISNHLYFYWYRQILGQKVEFLVSFYNNEISEKSEIFDDQFSVERPDGSNFTLKIRSTKLEDSAMYFCASGRGTVSNEQFFGPGTRLTVL.

The chain carries TRBV18 and TRBJ2-7; 11 bases line up with TRBD2. CDR1 KGHSH and CDR2 LQKENI come from the germline V gene. The J segment lost 6 bases and the V segment lost 3 bases, leaving 7 bases of the junction unmatched. The CDR3 spans 15 residues. The CDR3 loop reads CASSPYSGRASEQYF. DNA of the CDR3: TGTGCCAGCTCACCGTATAGCGGGAGGGCCAGCGAGCAGTACTTC.

The chain joins TRBV9 to TRBJ2-7, with 8 positions matching TRBD1. V trimming: 4 bases; J trimming: 6 bases; junction bases outside the gene matches: 12. Germline CDR1 SGDLS, CDR2 YYNGEE. This CDR3 region has 15 residues. CDR3 protein: CASSSNQGQVGEQYF. The CDR3 coding sequence is TGTGCCAGCAGCTCTAATCAGGGACAGGTGGGCGAGCAGTACTTC.

The genes are TRBV19 and TRBJ2-7; D might be TRBD2 (5 bases). Trimming removed 3 bases from V and 3 bases from J, with 9 bases in between. The V gene's germline CDR1 is LNHDA and CDR2 SQIVND (reference sequence). The CDR3 loop spans 13 amino acids. The CDR3 coding sequence is TGTGCCAGTAGTATCCAACGGGGCTACGAGCAGTACTTC. This sequence encodes CASSIQRGYEQYF. The full variable domain, rest sourced from reference TRBV19 and TRBJ2-7, is DGGITQSPKYLFRKEGQNVTLSCEQNLNHDAMYWYRQDPGQGLRLIYYSQIVNDFQKGDIAEGYSVSREKKESFPLTVTSAQKNPTAFYLCASSIQRGYEQYFGPGTRLTVT.

The gene calls are TRBV28 and TRBJ1-2, with D unclear. This CDR3 comprises 12 residues. Germline V CDR1 and CDR2: MDHEN, SYDVKM. V lost 6 bases, J lost 4 bases, and 9 bases lay in between. The CDR3 reads CASSTPGYGYTF. The CDR3 nucleotides are TGTGCCAGCAGCACTCCTGGCTATGGCTACACCTTC.

This rearrangement joins TRBV7-2 to TRBJ2-7; no clear D gene. Trimming left V 2 bases short and J 0 bases short, with 11 bases between. Per the germline V gene, CDR1 is SGHTA and CDR2 is FQGNSA. The CDR3 is made up of 15 amino acids. The CDR3 loop reads CASSLISRASYEQYF. In DNA form, the CDR3 reads TGTGCCAGCAGCTTAATTAGTAGAGCCTCCTACGAGCAGTACTTC. Based on the CDR3 plus reference TRBV7-2 and TRBJ2-7, the full variable domain is GAGVSQSPSNKVTEKGKDVELRCDPISGHTALYWYRQSLGQGLEFLIYFQGNSAPDKSGLPSDRFSAERTGGSVSTLTIQRTQQEDSAVYLCASSLISRASYEQYFGPGTRLTVT.

The J gene is TRBJ2-2, the V gene TRBV19; 7 bases align to TRBD1. With V trimmed by 2 bases and J by 2 bases, 11 bases remained unmatched. Germline V gene sequence: CDR1 LNHDA, CDR2 SQIVND (reference sequence). This CDR3 is 18 amino acids long. CDR3 sequence: CASSIKKVGTVNTGELFF. The CDR3 coding sequence is TGTGCCAGTAGTATAAAGAAAGTGGGGACAGTTAACACCGGGGAGCTGTTTTTT.

This rearrangement joins TRBV18 to TRBJ1-4, with 7 positions matching TRBD1. Per germline, CDR1 KGHSH and CDR2 LQKENI. Germline trimming cut 3 bases from V and 5 bases from J; bases unmatched to any gene: 3. The CDR3 has 14 residues. In DNA, the CDR3 is TGTGCCAGCTCACCGACAGGGAAAAATGAAAAACTGTTTTTT. Protein product: CASSPTGKNEKLFF.

The V and J genes are TRBV27 and TRBJ2-6, with TRBD2 matching over 10 bases. Germline-derived CDR1 and CDR2 are MNHEY and SMNVEV (reference sequence). The CDR3 is 19 amino acids. V was clipped by 5 bases and J by 0 bases; unmatched bases: 10. Written as DNA, the CDR3 is TGTGCCAGCAGTAGCTTAAGACTAGCGGGCAACTCTGGGGCCAACGTCCTGACTTTC. Translation: CASSSLRLAGNSGANVLTF.

This rearrangement joins TRBV28 to TRBJ1-2, with D possibly being TRBD1 (6 bases). Germline V lookup: CDR1 MDHEN, CDR2 SYDVKM. V was pared by 5 bases and J by 2 bases, with 9 bases between. The CDR3 contains 13 residues. The CDR3 protein is CASSPTGNYGYTF. In nucleotides, the CDR3 is TGTGCCAGCAGTCCGACAGGAAACTATGGCTACACCTTC.

The J gene is TRBJ2-1, the V gene TRBV29-1; 10 nucleotides line up with TRBD2. The V and J ends lost 3 bases and 4 bases, in that order; junction bases with no gene match: 3. Germline V gene lookup returns CDR1 SQVTM and CDR2 ANQGSEA. The CDR3 covers 14 residues. The CDR3 coding sequence is TGCAGCGTTGATACTAGCGGGGTATACAATGAGCAGTTCTTC. Protein product: CSVDTSGVYNEQFF.

This chain links TRBV28 with TRBJ2-1; D gene ambiguous. CDR1 and CDR2 from the germline V gene are MDHEN and SYDVKM. The length of the CDR3 is 12 residues. Deletions cut 4 bases from V and 5 bases from J, with 6 bases between. The CDR3 sequence is CASSYRDNEQFF. In DNA, the CDR3 is TGTGCCAGCAGTTATCGGGACAATGAGCAGTTCTTC.

This chain joins TRBV10-3 and TRBJ2-7; weak D call: TRBD1 (5 bases). This CDR3 has 14 residues. V lost 6 bases, J lost 2 bases, and 14 bases lay in between. The germline CDR1 and CDR2 sequences are ENHRY and SYGVKD. The CDR3 protein is CAISLGTGAYEQYF. The CDR3 DNA follows: TGTGCCATCAGCCTGGGAACAGGAGCCTACGAGCAGTACTTC.

The rearrangement uses TRBV23-1 and TRBJ1-5, with 8 bases lining up with TRBD1. TRBV23-1 is labeled an ORF, and its function is uncertain. V dropped 3 bases and J dropped 6; count of bases not matched to a gene: 10. The length of the CDR3 is 16 residues. CDR3 nucleotide sequence: TGCGCCAGCAGTCACCCCTCACAGGGGGAAATTCAGCCCCAGCATTTT. Translated: CASSHPSQGEIQPQHF.

The genes are TRBV11-2 and TRBJ1-1; D perhaps matches TRBD1 (6 bases). V was pared by 5 bases and J by 0 bases, with 16 bases between. This CDR3 has 16 amino acids. CDR1 and CDR2 (germline): SGHAT, FQNNGV. The CDR3 nucleotides read TGTGCCAGCAGCCCCCCCCAGGGGCAGCTGAACACTGAAGCTTTCTTT. This gives the protein CASSPPQGQLNTEAFF.

V is TRBV6-1 and J is TRBJ1-1; D uncertain. From germline, CDR1 is MNHNS and CDR2 SASEGT. The length of the CDR3 is 12 residues. V was pared by 5 bases and J by 11 bases, with 15 bases between. The CDR3, as DNA: TGTGCCAGCAGTTTGGAGCGCATCCGGGCTTTCTTT. It translates to CASSLERIRAFF.

V is TRBV4-1 and J is TRBJ1-3; D possibly corresponds to TRBD1 (6 bases). The CDR3 loop spans 16 amino acids. Germline V lookup: CDR1 MGHRA, CDR2 YSYEKL. V shed 4 bases and J shed 3 bases, with 16 bases lying between them. CDR3 in amino acids: CASSRVTGLGGNTIYF. The CDR3 nucleotides read TGCGCCAGCAGCCGCGTTACAGGGTTAGGTGGAAACACCATATATTTT.

The chain joins TRBV10-3 to TRBJ2-7, with D perhaps matching TRBD2 (5 bases). Germline V gene sequence: CDR1 ENHRY, CDR2 SYGVKD. The V end lost 3 bases, the J end lost 2 bases, and 14 bases lay between the germline ends. This CDR3 is built from 15 residues. The CDR3 nucleotides read TGTGCCATCAGTGACGGGAAACTAGGCCCCTACGAGCAGTACTTC. Amino acid sequence: CAISDGKLGPYEQYF.

The chain recombines TRBV11-3 with TRBJ2-5; TRBD2 agrees at 12 bases. The CDR3 runs 18 residues. Losses at the gene ends were 1 base for V and 0 bases for J; bases not matched to a gene: 6. Looked up from germline, CDR1 is SGHNT and CDR2 is YENEEA. The CDR3 DNA reads as TGTGCCAGCAGCTTAGGACGACTAGCGGGAGCTCACCAAGAGACCCAGTACTTC. This codes for CASSLGRLAGAHQETQYF. Drawing the rest from reference TRBV11-3 and TRBJ2-5, the complete variable domain is EAGVVQSPRYKIIEKKQPVAFWCNPISGHNTLYWYLQNLGQGPELLIRYENEEAVDDSQLPKDRFSAERLKGVDSTLKIQPAELGDSAVYLCASSLGRLAGAHQETQYFGPGTRLLVL.